This TCR beta chain was sequenced for a study of CD8 T cells in ankylosing spondylitis (dated by TCRdb to the late 2010s). Notes on the research overall: The study profiled T cell receptor beta repertoires in healthy donors and ankylosing spondylitis patients to find disease-linked TCR variants. The full study cohort was made up of 25 to 30 ankylosing spondylitis patients and around 100 healthy donors. Peripheral blood was sampled, and synovial fluid was additionally collected from ankylosing spondylitis patients.

Taken from the germline V gene, the CDR1 and CDR2 loops are SQVTM and ANQGSEA. There are 13 amino acids in the CDR3, from cysteine to phenylalanine inclusive. Only the CDR3 DNA is retained, 39 bases long and in frame from the first base. V loses 4 bases of germline sequence and J loses 6 bases, and the interval between the two ends is 16 bases. TCRdb records Illumina HiSeq 2500 as the sequencer. Quantitative 5'-RACE with molecular barcodes was used to prepare TCR beta libraries. In the authors' own workflow: A new computational method, built on a probabilistic model of VDJ rearrangement, was used to identify disease-linked TCR variants. TCRdb trimmed the raw reads at Q25, called clones with MiXCR and kept productive beta chains. For every CDR3 protein sequence, its rows merge into one entry that carries the most common genes and DNA. The V and J calls reflect TCRdb's pipeline rather than the authors' work. For this sample the table gives around 300,000 distinct CDR3 sequences, of which 20% to 25% were detected only once. About 3.7% of the sample is in the top ten clones.

A note on this clonotype: What this receptor recognizes is not known. No per-base quality is available; no much larger clone lies one base away.

Broader findings and caveats from the paper: A TCR beta motif made up of several highly homologous amino acid variants appeared to be characteristic of blood from ankylosing spondylitis patients. Some of the motif variants had been reported before in the synovial fluid and blood of reactive arthritis patients, a finding that suggests common disease-initiation mechanisms. In peripheral blood, the disease-linked clones were found at relatively low frequencies and had a CD8+ phenotype. The disease-linked clones were reported as significantly enriched in matched synovial fluid samples from ankylosing spondylitis patients.

The sequenced sample was blood, either unsorted or a sorted T cell fraction (not recorded which). This chain joins TRBV29-1 to TRBJ2-7, with no reliable assignment of the D segment. The receptor was derived from a female donor with ankylosing spondylitis or in good health (not recorded which). The DNA reads TGCAGCGTTGTCACTGGAAGGGAAGGCGAGCAGTACTTC. It translates as CSVVTGREGEQYF.